These 8 T cell receptor beta chains originate from one sample sequenced in a study of PD-1 blockade in classical Hodgkin lymphoma. Time point noted: cycle 4 day 1 (C4D1), after 6 weeks of nivolumab. After autologous stem cell transplantation all patients relapsed, and prior brentuximab vedotin exposure differed between cohorts. CD8+ T cell isolation from thawed PBMCs was performed by magnetic negative selection. The assay was immunoSEQ multiplex PCR, and TCRdb's table has in-frame clones only and misses some. Here the sample spans approximately 15,000 clones, about 89% being singletons. Material: CD8+ T cells from blood, obtained before the fourth cycle of nivolumab. Source of these receptors: a human donor with classical Hodgkin lymphoma.

The rearrangement uses TRBV15 and TRBJ2-3, with a tentative D call TRBD1 (6 bases). CDR1 is LNHNV and CDR2 is YYDKDF in the germline V gene (reference sequence). Trimming took 5 bases from V and 6 from J, leaving 18 bases between them. The CDR3 spans 15 residues. CDR3 DNA sequence: TGTGCCACCAGCGTCAGGGGTTACGAGGGGGATACGCAGTATTTT. It specifies CATSVRGYEGDTQYF.

The chain links TRBV27 to TRBJ2-2, with 12 positions matching TRBD2. V shed 5 bases, J shed 5 bases, and the junction held 12 bases outside the gene matches. Germline values: CDR1 MNHEY, CDR2 SMNVEV (reference sequence). The CDR3 runs to 18 residues. The CDR3 loop is CASSPGTSGRPGTGELFF. In DNA, the CDR3 is TGTGCCAGCAGTCCCGGCACTAGCGGGAGGCCGGGGACCGGGGAGCTGTTTTTT.

This chain uses TRBV25-1 with TRBJ1-1; D is undetermined. Germline CDR1 reads MGHDK; CDR2 reads SYGVNS. This CDR3 spans 15 amino acids. The V and J ends lost 5 bases and 0 bases respectively, with 13 bases between them. CDR3: CASSTNVDLNTEAFF. As DNA, the CDR3 is TGTGCCAGCAGTACTAACGTAGATCTGAACACTGAAGCTTTCTTT.

The chain has TRBV4-1 and TRBJ2-7; D is possibly TRBD2 (6 bases). The CDR3 has 14 amino acids. V was shortened by 1 base and J by 2 bases, with 9 bases between the two germline ends. Per germline, CDR1 MGHRA and CDR2 YSYEKL. The DNA for the CDR3 is TGCGCCAGCAGCCAAGGCGGAGGGGCCTACGAGCAGTACTTC. Protein sequence: CASSQGGGAYEQYF.

The chain combines TRBV28 with TRBJ2-2; 9 positions agree with TRBD2. Germline values: CDR1 MDHEN, CDR2 SYDVKM. The V gene end was trimmed by 6 bases and the J gene end by 4 bases; junction bases not matched to a gene: 9. The CDR3 is 16 amino acids. The CDR3 coding sequence is TGTGCCAGCAGACCCTGGCGGGAGGGCGGCACCGGGGAGCTGTTTTTT. Protein: CASRPWREGGTGELFF.

The chain couples TRBV5-8 to TRBJ2-1; D gene unclear. CDR1 is SGHTS, CDR2 YDEGEE, per germline. This CDR3 is 11 amino acids long. The V end was cut by 6 bases, the J end by 6 bases, with 7 bases between. The CDR3: CASMIVNEQFF. The CDR3 DNA is TGTGCCAGCATGATTGTCAATGAGCAGTTCTTC. The complete variable domain, with remaining parts taken from reference TRBV5-8 and TRBJ2-1, reads EAGVTQSPTHLIKTRGQQATLRCSPISGHTSVYWYQQALGLGLQFLLWYDEGEERNRGNFPPRFSGRQFPNYSSELNVNALELEDSALYLCASMIVNEQFFGPGTRLTVL.

V is TRBV4-1 and J is TRBJ2-1, with D uncertain. Trimming left V 0 bases short and J 6 bases short, with 6 bases between. This CDR3 is 13 amino acids long. Germline V CDR1 and CDR2: MGHRA, YSYEKL. The CDR3 nucleotides read TGCGCCAGCAGCCAAGATCGGGTCAATGAGCAGTTCTTC. Encoded protein: CASSQDRVNEQFF.

This clone showed up just once. The chain uses TRBV28 and TRBJ2-1; no reliable D call. Germline V gene lookup returns CDR1 MDHEN and CDR2 SYDVKM. The CDR3 is made up of 16 amino acids. Trimming cost V 2 bases and J 5 bases, with 16 bases left between them. The CDR3 DNA reads TGTGCCAGCAGTTTAGGGGTTGTGGGCCTACACAATGAGCAGTTCTTC. Its protein product is CASSLGVVGLHNEQFF. Combining the CDR3 with reference TRBV28 and TRBJ2-1 gives the whole variable domain DVKVTQSSRYLVKRTGEKVFLECVQDMDHENMFWYRQDPGLGLRLIYFSYDVKMKEKGDIPEGYSVSREKKERFSLILESASTNQTSMYLCASSLGVVGLHNEQFFGPGTRLTVL.